This entry describes one T cell receptor (beta chain). The target antigen is unknown. Other DNA variants within this sample encode the same CDR3. These data originate in a study of shared clonotypes between healthy human individuals. Turning to the study itself: Each donor had three CD4 naive, three CD4 memory, two CD8 naive and one CD8 memory plate.

Some clones are missing from TCRdb's copy, which holds only in-frame ones; the method was immunoSEQ multiplex PCR. The data contain millions of clones, approximately 94% of them singletons. Whole-study findings and limits: Clonotypes shared by all four donors outscored non-shared clonotypes in generation probability. Clonotype sharing among donors was thought likely to change with sequencing depth. Represented diversity (both genetic and exposure-history) was limited by the small number of donors.

The CDR3 covers 13 residues. The germline V and J ends were trimmed by 5 bases and 4 bases, with 12 bases remaining between them. The germline gives CDR1 SGHVS, CDR2 FQNEAQ. Selected positively for CCR7 and CD45RO-negative, naive CD8 cells excluded terminally differentiated effector memory CD45RA+ cells. The clonotype originates from a man aged 18 to 30 in good health. Some clones in this sample may be carry-over from other donors' samples. The source material was naive CD8+ T cells from PBMCs. The chain couples TRBV7-8 to TRBJ2-7; TRBD1 is a possible D gene (6 bases). CDR3 nucleotides: TGTGCCAGCAGCGAACCAGGGGTTTACGAGCAGTACTTC. Amino acids: CASSEPGVYEQYF.